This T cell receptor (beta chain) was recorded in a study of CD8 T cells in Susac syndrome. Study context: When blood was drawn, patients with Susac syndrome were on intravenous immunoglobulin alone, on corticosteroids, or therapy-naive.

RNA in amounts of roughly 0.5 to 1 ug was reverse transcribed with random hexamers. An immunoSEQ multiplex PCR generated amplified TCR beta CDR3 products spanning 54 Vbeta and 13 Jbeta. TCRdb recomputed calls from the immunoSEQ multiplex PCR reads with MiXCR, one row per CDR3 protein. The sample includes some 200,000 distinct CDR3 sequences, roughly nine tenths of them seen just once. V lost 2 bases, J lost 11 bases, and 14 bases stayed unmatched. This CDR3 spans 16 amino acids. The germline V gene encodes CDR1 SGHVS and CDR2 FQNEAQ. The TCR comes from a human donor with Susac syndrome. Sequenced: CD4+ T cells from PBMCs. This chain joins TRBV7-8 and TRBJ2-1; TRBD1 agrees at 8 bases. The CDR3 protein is CASSLPGTGVTMKQFF. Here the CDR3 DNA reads TGTGCCAGCAGCTTACCAGGGACAGGCGTTACAATGAAGCAGTTCTTC.